The 31 T cell receptor beta chains presented below share a single source sample, sequenced in a study of beta chain features in type 1 diabetes. cDNA synthesis used the whole RNA isolate, giving expressed TCRB sequences. The assay was immunoSEQ multiplex PCR, and TCRdb's table has in-frame clones only and misses some. The sample consists of 970,000 or so clones, roughly 15% of them appearing once. Material for sequencing was naive CD4+ T cells from blood. The receptors shown here come from a woman aged 18-29 years in good health.

A single count supports this clone. J is TRBJ1-2 and V is TRBV28; 7 bases map to TRBD1. J lost 7 bases, V lost 5 bases, and 16 bases had no gene match. The CDR3 has 16 residues. Germline V lookup: CDR1 MDHEN, CDR2 SYDVKM. The CDR3 DNA follows: TGTGCCAGCAGTCTCCCGACAGGGTCCGGGGGAGGTGGCTACACCTTC. Protein product: CASSLPTGSGGGGYTF.

The chain recombines TRBV7-2 with TRBJ2-1; 8 nucleotides match TRBD2. Per germline, CDR1 SGHTA and CDR2 FQGNSA. The CDR3 is 15 residues long. The trim removed 2 bases at V and 8 bases at J, leaving 8 bases unmatched. CDR3 in DNA: TGTGCCAGCAGCTTATTGGTAGCGGGAAAATATGAGCAGTTCTTC. Protein product: CASSLLVAGKYEQFF.

This clone showed up just a few times. The chain joins TRBV6-5 to TRBJ2-2; D not resolved. Germline V gene sequence: CDR1 MNHEY, CDR2 SVGAGI. V was clipped by 6 bases and J by 6 bases, with 14 bases between them. The CDR3 totals 14 residues. The CDR3: CASSRFRTSGELFF. CDR3 coding DNA: TGTGCCAGCAGCCGATTTCGGACGTCCGGGGAGCTGTTTTTT.

This clone has a handful of counts. The chain employs TRBV19 and TRBJ2-1; D gene uncertain. Trimming took off 7 bases at V and 1 base at J, with 17 bases between the two ends. Germline-derived CDR1 and CDR2 are LNHDA and SQIVND (reference sequence). The CDR3 is made up of 16 amino acids. CDR3 sequence (DNA): TGTGCCAGTAACTTAGGGAAGCGAATATCCTACAATGAGCAGTTCTTC. Encoded protein: CASNLGKRISYNEQFF.

This clone was seen a few times. The rearrangement uses TRBV28 and TRBJ2-1; 9 nucleotides agree with TRBD1. This CDR3 has 13 amino acids. V gave up 3 bases and J gave up 7 bases; unmatched junction bases: 1. The germline V gene encodes CDR1 MDHEN and CDR2 SYDVKM. This CDR3 is CASSLTGGNEQFF. The CDR3 coding sequence is TGTGCCAGCAGTTTGACAGGGGGGAATGAGCAGTTCTTC.

This clone was detected only a few times. V and J are TRBV4-3 and TRBJ2-2; 10 positions match TRBD2. The CDR3 length is 16 residues. Germline CDR1 reads LGHNA; CDR2 reads YSLEER. V lost 4 bases and J lost 5; bases outside the gene matches: 7. This chain's CDR3 is CASSPAGGPGTGELFF. The CDR3 DNA sequence: TGCGCCAGCAGCCCAGCGGGAGGGCCTGGGACCGGGGAGCTGTTTTTT.

The CDR3: CASSPGVWTGLTKNIQYF. As DNA, the CDR3 is TGTGCCAGCAGCCCAGGTGTCTGGACAGGTTTGACCAAAAACATTCAGTACTTC. The chain couples TRBV7-8 to TRBJ2-4; 7 nucleotides match TRBD1. This CDR3 is built from 18 residues. V gave up 5 bases and J gave up 2 bases; unmatched junction bases: 15. Germline assignment: CDR1 SGHVS and CDR2 FQNEAQ. The full variable domain, with the rest looked up from reference TRBV7-8 and TRBJ2-4, is GAGVSQSPRYKVAKRGQDVALRCDPISGHVSLFWYQQALGQGPEFLTYFQNEAQLDKSGLPSDRFFAERPEGSVSTLKIQRTQQEDSAVYLCASSPGVWTGLTKNIQYFGAGTRLSVL.

The V gene is TRBV7-9, the J gene TRBJ2-1; D ambiguous. V shed 5 bases and J shed 4 bases, with 9 bases lying between them. The CDR3 contains 13 residues. CDR1 is SEHNR, CDR2 FQNEAQ, per germline (reference sequence). The CDR3 sequence: CASSEARYNEQFF. The DNA of the CDR3 is TGTGCCAGCAGCGAGGCGAGATACAATGAGCAGTTCTTC.

The chain combines TRBV2 with TRBJ1-2; TRBD1 is a possible D gene (5 bases). CDR1 is SNHLY and CDR2 is FYNNEI in the germline V gene. The CDR3 extends over 12 amino acids. Between the trimmed V and J ends, which lost 8 bases and 5 bases, there was a span of 12 bases. The CDR3 loop reads CASWGLKYGYTF. CDR3 DNA: TGTGCCAGCTGGGGACTGAAGTATGGCTACACCTTC.

Notes on this clone: Germline and junction disagree at one end, which may indicate a read error. The chain employs TRBV7-7 and TRBJ2-7, with D unclear. The CDR3 has 13 residues. Germline V gene sequence: CDR1 SSHAT, CDR2 FNYEAQ (reference sequence). CDR3 residues: CASSLSLGYEQYF. CDR3 DNA sequence: TGTGCTAGCAGCTTATCCCTGGGCTACGAGCAGTACTTC.

This rearrangement joins TRBV5-6 to TRBJ1-2; D is uncertain. V was shortened by 0 bases and J by 8 bases, with 8 bases between the two germline ends. Germline CDR1 is SGHDT and CDR2 is YYEEEE. This CDR3 region has 12 residues. This chain's CDR3 is CASSLASQGYTF. The CDR3 DNA follows: TGTGCCAGCAGCTTGGCGTCTCAAGGCTACACCTTC.

This clone has only a few counts. This chain connects TRBV7-2 to TRBJ1-1, with a possible D match to TRBD1 (5 bases). This CDR3 is 13 amino acids long. The ends were cut back, 1 base at V and 4 bases at J, with 7 bases in the middle. Per the germline V gene, CDR1 is SGHTA and CDR2 is FQGNSA. The CDR3 sequence is CASSLVGATEAFF. CDR3 DNA sequence: TGTGCCAGCAGCTTAGTTGGGGCCACTGAAGCTTTCTTT.

The DNA of the CDR3 is TGTGCTAGTGGTTTTTCAATAGCGGACAGCTCCTACAATGAGCAGTTCTTC. This translates into CASGFSIADSSYNEQFF. This chain joins TRBV12-5 and TRBJ2-1, with D possibly called TRBD1 or TRBD2 (6 bases each). This CDR3 contains 17 residues. The germline V and J ends were trimmed by 3 bases and 0 bases, with 15 bases remaining between them. In germline, CDR1 is LGHNT, CDR2 FRNRAP. The full variable domain, completed using reference TRBV12-5 and TRBJ2-1, is DARVTQTPRHKVTEMGQEVTMRCQPILGHNTVFWYRQTMMQGLELLAYFRNRAPLDDSGMPKDRFSAEMPDATLATLKIQPSEPRDSAVYFCASGFSIADSSYNEQFFGPGTRLTVL.

This clone was observed a few times. The chain is built from TRBV18 and TRBJ2-5; 11 bases agree with TRBD2. The V segment lost 0 bases and the J segment 4 bases; nucleotides outside the gene matches: 1. Per germline, CDR1 KGHSH and CDR2 LQKENI. The CDR3 is 15 residues long. The CDR3 region has the DNA TGTGCCAGCTCACCACCGGGACTAGCGGCAGAGACCCAGTACTTC. This sequence encodes CASSPPGLAAETQYF.

This clone was recorded a few times. J is TRBJ2-1 and V is TRBV7-9; 12 bases are a match to TRBD2. Germline trimming cut 4 bases from V and 5 bases from J; bases unmatched to any gene: 0. Looked up from germline, CDR1 is SEHNR and CDR2 is FQNEAQ (reference sequence). The CDR3 contains 14 residues. In DNA, the CDR3 is TGTGCCAGCAGCTCTAGCGGGAGGGACAATGAGCAGTTCTTC. Protein: CASSSSGRDNEQFF.

The chain carries TRBV7-2 and TRBJ2-5; TRBD2 agrees at 7 bases. The V segment lost 5 bases and the J segment 3 bases; nucleotides outside the gene matches: 6. Germline V lookup: CDR1 SGHTA, CDR2 FQGNSA. The CDR3 totals 14 residues. In DNA form, the CDR3 reads TGTGCCAGCAGCCGCAGGCGGGGGAAAGAGACCCAGTACTTC. This codes for CASSRRRGKETQYF.

The gene calls are TRBV10-3 and TRBJ2-7, with TRBD2 matching 7 bases. The CDR3 covers 14 residues. The germline CDR1 and CDR2 sequences are ENHRY and SYGVKD. Trimming at V came to 6 bases and at J to 1 base, leaving 6 bases not matched to a gene. CDR3 protein: CAIRVGGSSYEQYF. As DNA, the CDR3 is TGTGCCATCAGGGTCGGGGGGAGTTCCTACGAGCAGTACTTC.

The chain is built from TRBV27 and TRBJ1-1; the D gene is possibly TRBD1 (5 bases). Germline CDR1 reads MNHEY; CDR2 reads SMNVEV (reference sequence). The CDR3 consists of 15 residues. Trimming removed 5 bases from V and 0 bases from J, with 13 bases in between. CDR3 loop: CASSRQGPMNTEAFF. CDR3 DNA sequence: TGTGCCAGCAGTAGGCAGGGACCAATGAACACTGAAGCTTTCTTT.

The chain uses TRBV5-1 and TRBJ1-4; 8 bases match TRBD1. Germline CDR1 reads SGHRS; CDR2 reads YFSETQ. The V gene end was trimmed by 4 bases and the J gene end by 6 bases; junction bases not matched to a gene: 5. The CDR3 runs to 14 residues. The CDR3: CASSPGQGDEKLFF. The CDR3 coding sequence is TGCGCCAGCAGCCCCGGACAGGGAGATGAAAAACTGTTTTTT.

This clone was detected only a few times. This chain connects TRBV6-5 to TRBJ2-3, with a possible D match to TRBD2 (5 bases). V was trimmed by 0 bases and J by 0 bases, leaving 10 bases between them. The CDR3 has 16 residues. Germline V gene data show CDR1 as MNHEY and CDR2 as SVGAGI. The CDR3 DNA follows: TGTGCCAGCAGTTACTCACAAGGACTTAGCACAGATACGCAGTATTTT. Protein sequence: CASSYSQGLSTDTQYF.

The chain has TRBV4-1 and TRBJ2-7; the match to TRBD2 covers 8 bases. Germline values: CDR1 MGHRA, CDR2 YSYEKL. The CDR3 consists of 16 residues. Trimming took 2 bases from V and 6 from J; bases not matched to a gene: 12. This CDR3 is CASSQSGGRPLGEQYF. In DNA form, the CDR3 reads TGCGCCAGCAGCCAAAGCGGGGGAAGGCCCCTGGGCGAGCAGTACTTC.

The gene calls are TRBV9 and TRBJ2-2; 7 bases agree with TRBD1. The junction had 4 bases not matched to a gene; V was cut back by 0 bases and J by 5 bases. The CDR3 has 15 amino acids. Germline values: CDR1 SGDLS, CDR2 YYNGEE. The CDR3 DNA sequence: TGTGCCAGCAGCGTAGACAGGGGCGCTACCGGGGAGCTGTTTTTT. Its translation is CASSVDRGATGELFF.

This clone was seen only a few times. V is TRBV4-3 and J is TRBJ2-5; 9 nucleotides line up with TRBD2. Per the germline V gene, CDR1 is LGHNA and CDR2 is YSLEER. The trim removed 2 bases at V and 11 bases at J, leaving 12 bases unmatched. CDR3 length equals 15 residues. The CDR3 DNA follows: TGCGCCAGCAGCCAAAGCGACGAGCGGGAGGAGTCGCAGTACTTC. It encodes CASSQSDEREESQYF.

J is TRBJ2-1 and V is TRBV11-2; 9 bases are a match to TRBD2. CDR1 is SGHAT, CDR2 FQNNGV, per germline. V was clipped by 2 bases and J by 8 bases; unmatched bases: 4. The CDR3 has 14 residues. The CDR3 reads CASSLYSGSYEQFF. Written as DNA, the CDR3 is TGTGCCAGCAGCTTATATAGCGGGAGTTATGAGCAGTTCTTC.

The J gene is TRBJ2-5, the V gene TRBV4-3; 12 positions agree with TRBD2. V lost 2 bases and J lost 4; bases outside the gene matches: 5. Germline CDR1 and CDR2: LGHNA and YSLEER. This CDR3 region has 16 residues. DNA of the CDR3: TGCGCCAGCAGCCAATCCCTACTAGCGGGAGGAGAGACCCAGTACTTC. This encodes CASSQSLLAGGETQYF.

This clone appeared a few times. This chain connects TRBV10-2 to TRBJ2-7; the D gene is possibly TRBD1 (5 bases). V was clipped by 7 bases and J by 2 bases, with 12 bases between them. CDR1 is WSHSY, CDR2 SAAADI, per germline. The CDR3 is made up of 13 amino acids. Here the CDR3 DNA reads TGCGCCAGCATGGTGGACATTGCCTACGAGCAGTACTTC. Its translation: CASMVDIAYEQYF.

The rearrangement uses TRBV7-8 and TRBJ2-1; 11 nucleotides line up with TRBD2. CDR3 length: 16 amino acids. V was clipped by 7 bases and J by 4 bases; unmatched bases: 9. Germline V lookup: CDR1 SGHVS, CDR2 FQNEAQ. This chain's CDR3 is CASTLMRLAGYNEQFF. Written as DNA, the CDR3 is TGTGCCAGCACCCTAATGAGACTAGCGGGGTACAATGAGCAGTTCTTC.

This chain links TRBV10-3 with TRBJ2-2; TRBD1 matches at 11 bases. Germline trimming cut 0 bases from V and 4 bases from J; bases unmatched to any gene: 4. CDR3 size: 17 residues. Looked up from germline, CDR1 is ENHRY and CDR2 is SYGVKD. CDR3 sequence: CAISESGGQGATGELFF. The CDR3 region has the DNA TGTGCCATCAGTGAGTCGGGTGGACAGGGGGCCACCGGGGAGCTGTTTTTT.

This chain joins TRBV7-2 and TRBJ2-5, with unresolved D. V lost 1 base to trimming and J lost 7 bases, with 4 bases between them. This CDR3 spans 11 amino acids. Germline V gene sequence: CDR1 SGHTA, CDR2 FQGNSA. CDR3: CASSLEGTQYF. The CDR3 bases are TGTGCCAGCAGCTTAGAGGGGACCCAGTACTTC. The full variable domain, completed using reference TRBV7-2 and TRBJ2-5, is GAGVSQSPSNKVTEKGKDVELRCDPISGHTALYWYRQSLGQGLEFLIYFQGNSAPDKSGLPSDRFSAERTGGSVSTLTIQRTQQEDSAVYLCASSLEGTQYFGPGTRLLVL.

This clone was counted only a few times. The chain has TRBV5-1 and TRBJ1-3; unclear D gene. The CDR3 length is 16 residues. Germline V gene sequence: CDR1 SGHRS, CDR2 YFSETQ. The germline V and J ends were trimmed by 1 base and 2 bases, with 13 bases remaining between them. The CDR3 reads CASSLIWASPGNTIYF. The CDR3 DNA sequence: TGCGCCAGCAGCTTGATCTGGGCGTCCCCTGGAAACACCATATATTTT.

The V gene is TRBV15, the J gene TRBJ2-2; possibly TRBD1 for D (5 bases). The V gene lost 0 bases and the J gene lost 4 bases, with 12 bases spanning the gap. CDR1 LNHNV and CDR2 YYDKDF come from the germline V gene (reference sequence). This CDR3 spans 16 amino acids. CDR3 sequence reads: CATSRDPGLSTGELFF. CDR3 DNA sequence: TGTGCCACCAGCAGAGACCCAGGGTTGAGCACCGGGGAGCTGTTTTTT. Full variable domain (remainder filled in from reference TRBV15 and TRBJ2-2): DAMVIQNPRYQVTQFGKPVTLSCSQTLNHNVMYWYQQKSSQAPKLLFHYYDKDFNNEADTPDNFQSRRPNTSFCFLDIRSPGLGDTAMYLCATSRDPGLSTGELFFGEGSRLTVL.